This T cell receptor (beta chain) was captured by sequencing in a study of neurological immune-mediated disorders. This clonotype was counted ten times or more. Its target is unknown. Broader study findings: The most TCR clonal expansion was seen in HTLV-1-associated myelopathy, and the least was seen in multiple sclerosis, which fell below healthy controls.

With V trimmed by 3 bases and J by 6 bases, 5 bases remained unmatched. The V gene's germline CDR1 is SGHDN and CDR2 FVKESK. The CDR3 is 13 residues long. A 10-nucleotide random UMI tagged transcripts in template-switch 5'RACE cDNA synthesis. Over 180 million TCR-beta sequences from 15-18 subjects were obtained in each sequencing run. TCRdb reprocessed the 5' RACE reads via MiXCR and lists one record per CDR3 protein. Among about 60,000 distinct CDR3 sequences listed, 4.2% were seen once. The sequence was collected from a man aged 50 to 60 with multiple sclerosis. The chain couples TRBV14 to TRBJ2-7; TRBD1 agrees at 7 bases. What was sequenced was PBMCs. For the CDR3, the DNA is TGTGCCAGCAGCCAGACAGGGTCGATCGAGCAGTACTTC. This sequence encodes CASSQTGSIEQYF.